This passage covers 8 T cell receptor beta chains from one sample sequenced in a study of blood T cell repertoires in COVID-19. Sequenced by immunoSEQ multiplex PCR; TCRdb stores in-frame clones only, minus some. This sample has about 210,000 clones, with about nine tenths found just once. The material sequenced was peripheral blood. The receptor set was obtained from a woman aged 40 to 55 with acute or convalescent COVID-19.

The chain couples TRBV7-2 to TRBJ2-3; TRBD1 might be the D (6 bases). Trimming shortened V by 5 bases and J by 10 bases, and 16 bases separated the two germline ends. Germline assignment: CDR1 SGHTA and CDR2 FQGNSA. There are 13 residues in the CDR3. CDR3 amino acids: CASSVAHRDPQYF. CDR3 DNA sequence: TGTGCCAGCAGCGTTGCCCACAGGGACCCGCAGTATTTT.

V and J are TRBV7-9 and TRBJ2-2, with D uncertain. CDR1 is SEHNR, CDR2 FQNEAQ, per germline (reference sequence). The V gene lost 6 bases and the J gene lost 5 bases, with 16 bases spanning the gap. CDR3 length equals 15 residues. The CDR3 is CASSPVRLQTGELFF. The CDR3 coding sequence is TGTGCCAGCAGTCCAGTGCGGCTCCAAACCGGGGAGCTGTTTTTT.

The chain carries TRBV2 and TRBJ1-2; possible D gene TRBD1, 5 bases. The length of the CDR3 is 15 residues. Germline lookup yields CDR1 SNHLY and CDR2 FYNNEI. V gave up 6 bases and J gave up 2 bases, with 16 bases separating them. CDR3: CASSSYPTVNYGYTF. As DNA, the CDR3 is TGTGCCAGCAGCTCGTACCCGACAGTAAACTATGGCTACACCTTC.

This clone was counted a single time. In nucleotides, the CDR3 is TGTGCCAGCAGCTTAGTAGGGACAGGGGACGTTAACACTGAAGCTTTCTTT. The encoded protein is CASSLVGTGDVNTEAFF. The chain carries TRBV7-6 and TRBJ1-1, with 10 bases that match TRBD1. V lost 1 base, J lost 2 bases, and 7 bases stayed unmatched. Germline V gene sequence: CDR1 SGHVS, CDR2 FNYEAQ. This CDR3 is built from 17 residues.

The chain employs TRBV6-4 and TRBJ2-2, with 10 bases identical to TRBD2. The CDR3 length is 15 residues. Unmatched junction bases numbered 2, after V lost 4 bases and J lost 3 bases. The germline V gene has CDR1 MRHNA and CDR2 SNTAGT. CDR3 loop: CASSASGGDTGELFF. The CDR3 region has the DNA TGTGCCAGCAGTGCCAGCGGGGGGGACACCGGGGAGCTGTTTTTT.

This chain connects TRBV12-3 or TRBV12-4 to TRBJ1-2; D perhaps matches TRBD1 (5 bases). Trimming left V 3 bases short and J 4 bases short, with 9 bases between. The CDR3 totals 13 residues. CDR3 sequence (DNA): TGTGCCAGCAGTTTTGGGGCTTCCTATGGCTACACCTTC. Amino acids: CASSFGASYGYTF.

The gene calls are TRBV6-5 and TRBJ1-4, with unresolved D. Germline V gene data show CDR1 as MNHEY and CDR2 as SVGAGI. Deletions cut 7 bases from V and 0 bases from J, with 9 bases between. The CDR3 has 14 residues. The DNA for the CDR3 is TGTGCCAGCAAAGGGAGGGCAACTAATGAAAAACTGTTTTTT. Protein: CASKGRATNEKLFF.

This clone was counted a few times. The chain links TRBV11-2 to TRBJ2-3; the D is unclear. Germline V CDR1 and CDR2: SGHAT, FQNNGV. This CDR3 comprises 12 residues. The ends were cut back, 6 bases at V and 5 bases at J, with 9 bases in the middle. This chain's CDR3 is CASSFSRDTQYF. The CDR3 region has the DNA TGTGCCAGCAGTTTCTCCCGAGATACGCAGTATTTT.